This TCR beta chain was sequenced for a study of shared clonotypes between healthy human individuals. Libraries were prepared by immunoSEQ multiplex PCR; TCRdb keeps only in-frame clonotypes and omits some of them. The sample contains some 2.4 million clones, 93% of which appear only once. This CDR3 has 14 residues. Germline V gene lookup returns CDR1 SGHRS and CDR2 YFSETQ. Trimming at V came to 7 bases and at J to 0 bases, leaving 7 bases not matched to a gene. The TCR sequence derives from a man between 18 and 35 years old in good health. Some clones in this sample may be carry-over from other donors' samples. The sequencing sample was made of naive CD4+ T cells from PBMCs. Subset reported: CD45RA+ positively selected. V and J are TRBV5-1 and TRBJ2-7; 7 nucleotides align to TRBD2. The CDR3 sequence is CASGRTGGSYEQYF. CDR3 coding DNA: TGCGCCAGCGGACGGACGGGGGGCTCCTACGAGCAGTACTTC.